This T cell receptor (beta chain) was found in a study of shared clonotypes between healthy human individuals. For the study at large: Per donor, three plates held CD4 naive cells, three held CD4 memory, two held CD8 naive and one held CD8 memory. Overall study results and limits: Some naive CD4 clonotypes, around 5%, turned up in common across a handful of donors.

There are 13 residues in the CDR3. V was shortened by 5 bases and J by 6 bases, with 16 bases between the two germline ends. Germline V gene data show CDR1 as GTSNPN and CDR2 as SVGIG (reference sequence). Deep-level settings were used for running the assay. An approximately 200 ng quantity of DNA, some 30,000 T cell genomes, went into the sorted-subset replicate PCRs. Method: immunoSEQ multiplex PCR; TCRdb's copy keeps in-frame clones and lacks some. The table shows over 2 million clones, with 85% to 95% occurring only once. In regard to this clone: Its antigen is not identified.

The sample consisted of naive CD4+ T cells sorted from blood. The subset denotes: CD45RA+ positively selected. This rearrangement joins TRBV30 to TRBJ1-2; D is perhaps TRBD1 (6 bases). This TCR came from a young man in good health. CDR3 residues: CAWVLRGLNGYTF. The CDR3, as DNA: TGTGCCTGGGTCCTCAGGGGTTTGAATGGCTACACCTTC.